The rows below give T cell receptor beta chains drawn from one sample of a study of blood T cell repertoires in COVID-19. Here immunoSEQ multiplex PCR was the method, and the copy in TCRdb shows in-frame clones only, minus some. Of some 90,000 clones in the sample, 80% were seen once. The sequenced sample was peripheral blood. The receptor source for this set is a human donor in a cohort sampled during active COVID-19. The CDR3 runs from the conserved cysteine through the conserved F or W. D genes are given only for firm matches. Size is omitted from some rows. Given values are once, few, many or a class for expanded clones.

clone_size	v_call	d_call	j_call	cdr3_aa	cdr3_nt
NA	TRBV12-5	TRBD2	TRBJ2-1	CASGPPSSGITYNEQFF	TGTGCTAGTGGCCCTCCCTCTAGCGGAATAACGTACAATGAGCAGTTCTTC
NA	TRBV5-1	NA	TRBJ1-1	CASSSRSTGGPTEAFF	TGCGCCAGCAGCTCCAGATCGACGGGAGGTCCCACTGAAGCTTTCTTT
NA	TRBV4-2	NA	TRBJ2-7	CASSQGISYYEQYF	TGTGCCAGCAGCCAAGGTATTAGTTACTACGAGCAGTACTTC
NA	TRBV13	TRBD2	TRBJ2-3	CASSLKSRGADTQYF	TGTGCCAGCAGCTTAAAGTCCCGGGGGGCAGATACGCAGTATTTT
NA	TRBV12-3/TRBV12-4	NA	TRBJ1-6	CASRSQGSSPLHF	TGTGCCAGCAGGTCTCAGGGAAGTTCACCCCTCCACTTT
few	TRBV6-2/TRBV6-3	NA	TRBJ1-1	CASSLTPAVEAFF	TGTGCCAGCAGTCTTACACCTGCTGTTGAAGCTTTCTTT
NA	TRBV18	TRBD2	TRBJ2-7	CASSLAGGAYEQYF	TGTGCCAGCTCACTAGCGGGGGGGGCCTACGAGCAGTACTTC
NA	TRBV4-1	TRBD2	TRBJ2-6	CASSQGTSGNIIGSGANVLTF	TGCGCCAGCAGCCAAGGGACTAGCGGGAATATAATAGGATCTGGGGCCAACGTCCTGACTTTC
NA	TRBV7-2	NA	TRBJ1-1	CASSWDIGTEAFF	TGTGCCAGCAGCTGGGACATTGGGACTGAAGCTTTCTTT
NA	TRBV19	NA	TRBJ2-6	CASMIQSGANVLTF	TGTGCCAGTATGATACAGAGTGGGGCCAACGTCCTGACTTTC
NA	TRBV6-5	NA	TRBJ2-7	CATSRQHTYEQYF	TGTGCCACCTCAAGACAGCACACCTACGAGCAGTACTTC
NA	TRBV5-1	NA	TRBJ2-7	CASSANRDTSYEQYF	TGCGCCAGCAGCGCCAACCGGGACACCTCCTACGAGCAGTACTTC
NA	TRBV20-1	NA	TRBJ1-2	CSASREDGYTF	TGCAGTGCTAGCAGGGAAGACGGCTACACCTTC
once	TRBV3-1/TRBV3-2	TRBD2	TRBJ2-1	CASSQEIWASGNYNEQFF	TGTGCCAGCAGCCAAGAGATCTGGGCTAGCGGGAATTACAATGAGCAGTTCTTC
few	TRBV10-3	TRBD2	TRBJ2-5	CAISGGSAGKETQYF	TGTGCCATCAGTGGGGGATCAGCGGGGAAAGAGACCCAGTACTTC
NA	TRBV10-3	NA	TRBJ1-4	CATKVPGNEKLFF	TGTGCCACCAAGGTCCCGGGTAATGAAAAACTGTTTTTT
NA	TRBV7-6	NA	TRBJ1-1	CASSLGTGRGRAEAFF	TGTGCCAGCAGCTTAGGTACCGGGCGGGGTAGGGCTGAAGCTTTCTTT
NA	TRBV15	NA	TRBJ2-6	CATSSLWSSGANVLTF	TGTGCCACCAGCAGCCTCTGGAGCTCTGGGGCCAACGTCCTGACTTTC
NA	TRBV7-3	NA	TRBJ2-7	CASSLSSGASEQYF	TGTGCCAGCAGCTTAAGCTCTGGGGCTAGCGAGCAGTACTTC
NA	TRBV5-1	NA	TRBJ2-2	CASKEGYSNTGELFF	TGCGCCAGCAAGGAGGGGTACTCGAACACCGGGGAGCTGTTTTTT
NA	TRBV6-2/TRBV6-3	NA	TRBJ2-7	CASSYSLAAESYEQYF	TGTGCCAGCAGTTACTCTCTGGCTGCGGAGTCCTACGAGCAGTACTTC
NA	TRBV12-3/TRBV12-4	NA	TRBJ2-7	CASSKGGAYEQYF	TGTGCCAGCAGTAAAGGGGGGGCCTACGAGCAGTACTTC
few	TRBV9	TRBD1	TRBJ2-7	CASSVRDRGHEQYF	TGTGCCAGCAGCGTGCGGGACAGGGGTCACGAGCAGTACTTC
few	TRBV5-6	NA	TRBJ1-5	CASTGFEGQPQHF	TGTGCCAGCACCGGTTTTGAGGGTCAGCCCCAGCATTTT
few	TRBV27	NA	TRBJ1-6	CASSRMTATYPTSSYNSPLHF	TGTGCCAGCAGTCGTATGACAGCAACTTATCCAACCAGCTCCTATAATTCACCCCTCCACTTT
NA	TRBV20-1	NA	TRBJ1-2	CSASSTSRADSGYTF	TGCAGTGCTAGTTCGACAAGCAGGGCGGACAGTGGCTACACCTTC
once	TRBV13	TRBD1	TRBJ2-7	CASSSGGTGVVEQYF	TGTGCCAGCAGCTCCGGAGGGACAGGGGTTGTCGAGCAGTACTTC
NA	TRBV5-4	TRBD1	TRBJ2-7	CASSSWTGDYEQYF	TGTGCCAGCAGCTCTTGGACAGGGGACTACGAGCAGTACTTC
NA	TRBV28	NA	TRBJ2-7	CASSLWGARNEQYF	TGTGCCAGCAGTTTATGGGGGGCACGGAACGAGCAGTACTTC